This TCR beta chain was captured in a study of regulatory T cells in long-lasting Graves disease. Study findings and constraints: TCR diversity was lower in persistent than newly diagnosed Graves' disease.

Specified time point: newly diagnosed GD, antithyroid drugs for less than 3 months. PBMCs provided the RNA from which the TCR library was made. V lost 6 bases, J lost 3 bases, and 8 bases lay in between. The CDR3 loop spans 13 amino acids. Arm-PCR with iRepertoire HTBI primers amplified the CDR3 regions for these TCR beta libraries. A single record per CDR3 protein comes from TCRdb applying MiXCR to the multiplex PCR reads. The table lists about 400,000 distinct CDR3 sequences, around 16% of them singletons. Concerning this clonotype itself: Its specificity is unknown.

The specimen comprised peripheral blood mononuclear cells (PBMCs), sampled at new diagnosis, from a patient treated with antithyroid drugs. This TCR derives from a female donor with Graves disease. The chain recombines TRBV12-3 or TRBV12-4 with TRBJ2-2, with D hard to call. CDR3 in DNA: TGTGCCAGCAGCATAAGTTACACCGGGGAGCTGTTTTTT. As protein: CASSISYTGELFF.